The 14 T cell receptor beta chains below come from one sample, sequenced in a study of T cell changes during pregnancy in multiple sclerosis. Only in-frame clones appear in the TCRdb table, and some are missing; sequencing was by immunoSEQ multiplex PCR. The top ten hold roughly 0.4% of the sample, which has around 56,000 clones, about 88% seen once. The specimen was CD4+ T cells from peripheral blood mononuclear cells, collected in the third trimester of pregnancy. The source is a female donor with multiple sclerosis, enrolled in a pregnancy study.

This clone was picked up one time. The V and J genes are TRBV5-4 and TRBJ1-2, with TRBD1 as a possible D gene (6 bases). There are 15 residues in the CDR3. The germline V gene encodes CDR1 SGHNT and CDR2 YYREEE (reference sequence). Trimming pared 4 bases from V and 3 bases from J, leaving 16 bases between. The CDR3 nucleotides are TGTGCCAGCAGCAACAGGGTCGGGCGGGACTATGGCTACACCTTC. This encodes CASSNRVGRDYGYTF.

This chain uses TRBV30 with TRBJ1-6, with 10 bases that match TRBD1. From germline, CDR1 is GTSNPN and CDR2 SVGIG (reference sequence). With V trimmed by 4 bases and J by 14 bases, 8 bases remained unmatched. The CDR3 loop spans 13 amino acids. This chain's CDR3 is CAWTGTGAQSLHF. CDR3 sequence (DNA): TGTGCCTGGACGGGGACAGGGGCCCAATCCCTCCACTTT.

This clone was recorded only once. V gene TRBV30 combines with J gene TRBJ2-3; TRBD1 aligns across 9 bases. Looked up from germline, CDR1 is GTSNPN and CDR2 is SVGIG (reference sequence). The V gene end was trimmed by 8 bases and the J gene end by 3 bases; junction bases not matched to a gene: 3. CDR3 length equals 12 residues. The CDR3 nucleotides read TGTGCCCGCGGACAGGGGACAGATACGCAGTATTTT. This codes for CARGQGTDTQYF.

This rearrangement joins TRBV29-1 to TRBJ1-6; D ambiguous. The CDR3 contains 14 residues. CDR1 SQVTM and CDR2 ANQGSEA come from the germline V gene. The V end lost 5 bases, the J end lost 5 bases, and 13 bases lay between the germline ends. The CDR3 coding sequence is TGCAGCGTTCAAGGGCAGGAAAATAATTCACCCCTCCACTTT. It specifies CSVQGQENNSPLHF.

The rearrangement joins TRBV10-3 to TRBJ2-1, with D tentatively TRBD2 (6 bases). The V end was cut by 8 bases, the J end by 5 bases, with 22 bases between. CDR1 is ENHRY and CDR2 is SYGVKD in the germline V gene. CDR3 length equals 16 residues. CDR3 region: CAIVRGPGLGNNEQFF. The CDR3 DNA reads as TGTGCCATCGTGCGGGGTCCGGGTTTAGGGAACAATGAGCAGTTCTTC.

This clone has more than one count but fewer than ten. This chain uses TRBV5-1 with TRBJ1-1; tentative D call: TRBD1 (6 bases). Germline CDR1 reads SGHRS; CDR2 reads YFSETQ. CDR3 length equals 15 residues. V lost 4 bases and J lost 0, with 13 bases in between. The CDR3 protein is CASSPWTDMNTEAFF. For the CDR3, the DNA is TGCGCCAGCAGCCCGTGGACAGACATGAACACTGAAGCTTTCTTT.

This clone was observed a few times. The CDR3: CASSSSGPNWEQYF. The CDR3, as DNA: TGTGCCAGCAGTTCGAGCGGGCCGAACTGGGAGCAGTACTTC. The rearrangement links TRBV7-6 to TRBJ2-7; tentatively, D is TRBD2 (6 bases). The CDR3 loop spans 14 amino acids. Germline assignment: CDR1 SGHVS and CDR2 FNYEAQ. V shed 6 bases and J shed 7 bases, with 19 bases lying between them. Based on the CDR3 plus reference TRBV7-6 and TRBJ2-7, the full variable domain is GAGVSQSPRYKVTKRGQDVALRCDPISGHVSLYWYRQALGQGPEFLTYFNYEAQQDKSGLPNDRFSAERPEGSISTLTIQRTEQRDSAMYRCASSSSGPNWEQYFGPGTRLTVT.

V gene TRBV5-1 combines with J gene TRBJ2-3; D possibly corresponds to TRBD1 (6 bases). CDR3 length: 17 residues. The ends were cut back, 0 bases at V and 2 bases at J, with 16 bases in the middle. CDR1 and CDR2 (germline): SGHRS, YFSETQ. The CDR3 DNA sequence: TGCGCCAGCAGCTTGGTACCTAGGGGGTTTAACACAGATACGCAGTATTTT. Translating gives CASSLVPRGFNTDTQYF.

The V and J genes are TRBV6-6 and TRBJ2-7; possibly TRBD1 for D (6 bases). V gave up 6 bases and J gave up 2 bases, with 8 bases separating them. CDR3 size: 12 residues. Germline CDR1 and CDR2: MNHNY and SVGAGI (reference sequence). Here the CDR3 DNA reads TGTGCCAGCAGCGGGGACACCTACGAGCAGTACTTC. This sequence encodes CASSGDTYEQYF.

V and J are TRBV6-1 and TRBJ1-5, with unresolved D. Trimming removed 2 bases at V and 2 bases at J, with 13 bases between. Germline CDR1 and CDR2: MNHNS and SASEGT. The CDR3 extends over 16 amino acids. The CDR3 sequence is CASSEWNRVGNQPQHF. CDR3 DNA sequence: TGTGCCAGCAGTGAATGGAACAGAGTGGGCAATCAGCCCCAGCATTTT.

The chain links TRBV25-1 to TRBJ1-2; tentatively, D is TRBD1 (5 bases). CDR1 and CDR2 from the germline V gene are MGHDK and SYGVNS. The CDR3 runs to 13 residues. The V gene lost 1 base and the J gene lost 7 bases, with 10 bases spanning the gap. The CDR3 region is CASSELGGAGYTF. CDR3 coding DNA: TGTGCCAGCAGTGAATTGGGGGGAGCTGGCTACACCTTC.

The chain has TRBV9 and TRBJ2-2, with 10 nucleotides matching TRBD2. CDR1 is SGDLS, CDR2 YYNGEE, per germline. The J segment lost 5 bases and the V segment lost 2 bases, leaving 6 bases of the junction unmatched. This CDR3 contains 16 residues. Here the CDR3 DNA reads TGTGCCAGCAGCGTTACTAGCGGGAAGAAAACCGGGGAGCTGTTTTTT. The encoded protein is CASSVTSGKKTGELFF.

The chain employs TRBV19 and TRBJ1-5; D is undetermined. Germline CDR1 is LNHDA and CDR2 is SQIVND (reference sequence). With 6 bases removed from V and 1 base from J, the gap between germline ends came to 13 bases. The length of the CDR3 is 15 residues. This CDR3 reads CASRLDNLSNQPQHF. In DNA form, the CDR3 reads TGTGCCAGTAGGCTCGACAACTTAAGCAATCAGCCCCAGCATTTT. The entire variable domain, with the rest obtained from reference TRBV19 and TRBJ1-5, is as follows: DGGITQSPKYLFRKEGQNVTLSCEQNLNHDAMYWYRQDPGQGLRLIYYSQIVNDFQKGDIAEGYSVSREKKESFPLTVTSAQKNPTAFYLCASRLDNLSNQPQHFGDGTRLSIL.

V is TRBV7-9 and J is TRBJ2-5, with TRBD1 matching over 7 bases. The CDR3 has 15 residues. V shed 5 bases and J 1 base; nucleotides not matched to a gene: 7. Germline V gene sequence: CDR1 SEHNR, CDR2 FQNEAQ (reference sequence). The CDR3 loop is CASSGPWTGQETQYF. For the CDR3, the DNA is TGTGCCAGCAGCGGCCCCTGGACAGGCCAAGAGACCCAGTACTTC.